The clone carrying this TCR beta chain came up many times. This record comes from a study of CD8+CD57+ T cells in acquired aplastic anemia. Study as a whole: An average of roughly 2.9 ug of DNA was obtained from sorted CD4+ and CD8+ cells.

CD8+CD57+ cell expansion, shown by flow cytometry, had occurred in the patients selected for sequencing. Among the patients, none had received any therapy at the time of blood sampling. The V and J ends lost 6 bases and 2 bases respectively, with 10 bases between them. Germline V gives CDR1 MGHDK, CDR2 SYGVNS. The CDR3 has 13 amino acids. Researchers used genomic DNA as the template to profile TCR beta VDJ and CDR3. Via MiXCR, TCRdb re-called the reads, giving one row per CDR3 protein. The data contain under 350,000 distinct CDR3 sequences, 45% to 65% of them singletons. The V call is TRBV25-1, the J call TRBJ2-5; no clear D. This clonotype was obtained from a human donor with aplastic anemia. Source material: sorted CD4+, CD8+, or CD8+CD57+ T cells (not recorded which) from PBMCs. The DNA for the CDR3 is TGTGCCAGCAGCTTCATGGGGCAAGAGACCCAGTACTTC. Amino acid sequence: CASSFMGQETQYF.